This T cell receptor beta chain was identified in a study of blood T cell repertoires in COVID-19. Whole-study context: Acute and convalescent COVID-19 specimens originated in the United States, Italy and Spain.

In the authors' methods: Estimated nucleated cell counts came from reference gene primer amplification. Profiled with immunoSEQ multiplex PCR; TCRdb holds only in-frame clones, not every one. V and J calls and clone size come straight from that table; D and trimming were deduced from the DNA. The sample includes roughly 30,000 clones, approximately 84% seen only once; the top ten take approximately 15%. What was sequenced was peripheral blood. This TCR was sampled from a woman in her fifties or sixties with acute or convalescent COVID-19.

DNA of the CDR3: TGTGCCAGCAGCGAACAGGGTACCCAGCCCCAGCATTTT. Translated: CASSEQGTQPQHF. The rearrangement uses TRBV2 and TRBJ1-5, with D perhaps TRBD1 (6 bases). This CDR3 region has 13 residues. Germline V lookup: CDR1 SNHLY, CDR2 FYNNEI. V was shortened by 6 bases and J by 7 bases, with 13 bases between the two germline ends.